This entry describes one TCR beta chain. No cognate antigen has been identified for it. Per-nucleotide qualities are absent, and no much larger clonotype sits a single base away. Trimming removed 0 bases from V and 1 base from J; the gene matches leave 2 bases unexplained. The germline V gene specifies SGDLS as CDR1 and YYNGEE as CDR2. Including cysteine and phenylalanine, the CDR3 has 16 amino acids. Only the CDR3 DNA is retained, 48 bases long and in frame from the first base. Sequenced on an Illumina NovaSeq 6000. Using 5'RACE with constant-segment primers, TCRalpha and TCRbeta cDNA libraries were constructed, with sample barcodes and unique molecular identifiers added in the process. RNA was extracted from every sample with Trizol reagent. Amplification of the libraries took two PCR steps, and the second step added a second sample barcode plus Illumina TruSeq adapters. Sequencing of the libraries was done on an Illumina NovaSeq, producing 2 x 150 bp paired-end reads. The authors processed their data as follows. Demultiplexing of reads and collapsing into UMI-guided consensus sequences were performed with migec v1.2.7. With mixcr v2.1.11, UMI consensuses were aligned to TRA and TRB V and J templates and assembled into clonotypes. A clonotype was counted as expanded or contracted only when both edgeR and NoisET called the clonotype significant, with the noise models trained on biological replicates. For edgeR calls, the thresholds were a false discovery rate-adjusted p below 0.01 and a log2 fold-change of 1. As an exploratory analysis of dynamics, max-normalized trajectories of the 1000 most abundant clonotypes were examined by PCA with hierarchical clustering. The CD4 or CD8 phenotype of responding clones was assigned using the separately sequenced CD4+ and CD8+ repertoires. The raw public data were reprocessed by TCRdb itself: fastp quality trimming at Q25, MiXCR clonotype calling, in-frame beta chains only. CDR3 protein sequences are deduplicated, and each keeps its most common genes and DNA. TCRdb, not the authors, supplied the V and J calls. The sample records roughly 350,000 distinct CDR3 sequences, over 25% of which are singletons. Together, the top ten hold about 13% of the sample.

The sample comes from a study of T-cell memory formation after mild COVID-19 (dated by TCRdb to the early 2020s). Concerning the study at large: TCR sequence clusters from the two donors were found to be largely donor specific. Two young, previously healthy adult volunteers made up the cohort, one male and one female. In two donors, T-cell clones that expanded and contracted after mild COVID-19 were followed by sequencing TCRalpha and TCRbeta repertoires longitudinally.

PBMCs were isolated by Ficoll-Paque density gradient centrifugation. What the research found in general, with its limitations: Contracting CD4+ clones were located mainly in the CM and EM memory subsets, whereas CD8+ clones were found to be enriched in EMRA. Some responding clones were detected in pre-infection memory, which suggested that pre-existing cross-reactive memory T cells had joined the SARS-CoV-2 response. Balanced CD4/CD8 phenotypes were observed for clones contracting from day 15 to 85, whereas a bias towards CD4+ was observed for a second wave of clones expanding from day 15 to 37. The study covered only two mild cases, and larger cohorts including severe cases with pre-infection samples were considered necessary. Whether the second-wave clones peaking on day 37 were SARS-CoV-2 specific was not confirmed.

Sequencing input: PBMCs or a T cell subset sorted from them (not recorded which). This TCR derives from an adult woman who had mild COVID-19 (a few samples of this study predate the infection). The sample titles of this study are shuffled in the database, so cell type and time point are left out; the donor was told from shared clones. The chain links TRBV9 with TRBJ2-2; a stretch of 8 junction bases matches TRBD1. The base sequence is TGTGCCAGCAGCGTAGTCGACAGGGGGAACACCGGGGAGCTGTTTTTT. This translates into CASSVVDRGNTGELFF.